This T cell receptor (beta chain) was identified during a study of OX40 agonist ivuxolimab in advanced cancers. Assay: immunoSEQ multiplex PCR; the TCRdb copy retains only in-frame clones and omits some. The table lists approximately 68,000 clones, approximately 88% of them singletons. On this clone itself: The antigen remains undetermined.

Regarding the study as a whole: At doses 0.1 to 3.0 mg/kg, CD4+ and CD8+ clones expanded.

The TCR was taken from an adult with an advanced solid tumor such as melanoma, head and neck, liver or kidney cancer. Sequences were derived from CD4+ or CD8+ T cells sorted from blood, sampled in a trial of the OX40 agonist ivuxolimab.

The CDR3 reads CASSPGGGLSGKDGEQYF. The CDR3 DNA sequence: TGTGCCAGCTCACCGGGAGGGGGTCTAAGCGGGAAGGACGGCGAGCAGTACTTC. This sequence joins TRBV18 and TRBJ2-7; D perhaps matches TRBD2 (7 bases). V was clipped by 3 bases and J by 6 bases, with 27 bases between them. The CDR3 length is 18 residues. Germline CDR1 is KGHSH and CDR2 is LQKENI.